A selection of T cell receptor beta chains follows, all from one sample in a study of T cells after yellow fever vaccination. TCRdb used MiXCR to reprocess the 5' RACE reads, holding one entry per CDR3 protein. The sample shows 400,000 to 450,000 distinct CDR3 sequences, approximately 19% of them seen only once. The sequencing here drew on PBMCs, taken before the yellow fever booster vaccination. The receptors were sampled from a man aged 18 to 30 who received the YFV17D yellow fever vaccine. The CDR3 runs from the conserved cysteine through the conserved F or W. D genes are given only for firm matches. Size is omitted from some rows. Given values are once, few, many or a class for expanded clones.

v_call,j_call,cdr3_length,d_call,clone_size,cdr3_aa,cdr3_nt
TRBV20-1,TRBJ1-1,14,.,few,CSARDPGTMTEAFF,TGCAGTGCTAGAGACCCCGGGACGATGACTGAAGCTTTCTTT
TRBV9,TRBJ2-3,16,TRBD1,.,CASSTRQGPRTDTQYF,TGTGCCAGCAGCACCCGACAGGGGCCACGCACAGATACGCAGTATTTT
TRBV7-8,TRBJ1-1,17,.,.,CASTSRVGVPSNTEAFF,TGTGCCAGCACCTCCCGGGTGGGCGTCCCCTCGAACACTGAAGCTTTCTTT
TRBV14,TRBJ1-1,15,.,few,CASSHTGWMNTEAFF,TGTGCCAGCAGCCATACAGGGTGGATGAACACTGAAGCTTTCTTT
TRBV10-3,TRBJ2-2,14,.,few,CAIMIRASAGELFF,TGTGCCATCATGATCAGGGCGAGTGCCGGGGAGCTGTTTTTT
TRBV4-3,TRBJ1-5,19,TRBD1,few,CASSPSRFRGLRGGQPQHF,TGCGCCAGCAGCCCCTCGAGGTTTAGGGGGCTGAGGGGCGGTCAGCCCCAGCATTTT
TRBV5-1,TRBJ2-7,13,.,few,CASRLGGDYEQYF,TGCGCCAGCAGATTAGGGGGGGACTACGAGCAGTACTTC
TRBV6-1,TRBJ1-1,14,.,few,CASSEVRGETEAFF,TGTGCCAGCAGTGAAGTGAGGGGGGAAACTGAAGCTTTCTTT
TRBV5-1,TRBJ2-1,14,TRBD1,.,CASSQGQGAREQFF,TGCGCCAGCAGCCAGGGACAGGGGGCTCGGGAGCAGTTCTTC
TRBV24-1,TRBJ2-1,16,TRBD1,few,CATSDPGTGKANEQFF,TGTGCCACCAGTGATCCCGGGACAGGGAAGGCCAATGAGCAGTTCTTC
TRBV20-1,TRBJ2-6,16,.,.,CSARQSSGAGANVLTF,TGCAGTGCTAGGCAAAGTTCAGGCGCCGGGGCCAACGTCCTGACTTTC
TRBV18,TRBJ2-7,16,.,.,CASSPPSGREGHEQYF,TGTGCCAGCTCCCCACCATCAGGAAGGGAAGGACACGAGCAGTACTTC
TRBV7-6,TRBJ1-4,14,.,.,CASSFSPGTEKLFF,TGTGCCAGCAGCTTTTCGCCAGGTACCGAAAAACTGTTTTTT
TRBV3-1,TRBJ2-2,13,.,.,CASSGPGGGELFF,TGTGCCAGCAGTGGGCCCGGCGGCGGGGAGCTGTTTTTT
TRBV7-9,TRBJ1-2,13,.,few,CASSLVAFYGYTF,TGTGCCAGCAGCTTAGTGGCCTTCTATGGCTACACCTTC
TRBV11-1,TRBJ2-1,18,.,few,CASSRPPRWVRSYNEQFF,TGTGCCAGCAGCCGCCCCCCCCGCTGGGTAAGATCCTACAATGAGCAGTTCTTC
TRBV29-1,TRBJ2-7,13,.,.,CSGLEGVTYEQYF,TGCAGCGGCCTAGAGGGGGTAACCTACGAGCAGTACTTC
TRBV25-1,TRBJ2-6,17,.,few,CASSGVQDHSGANVLTF,TGTGCCAGCAGTGGAGTGCAGGACCACTCTGGGGCCAACGTCCTGACTTTC
TRBV24-1,TRBJ1-2,15,.,.,CATSDFLSGNYGYTF,TGTGCCACCAGTGATTTCTTATCAGGGAACTATGGCTACACCTTC
TRBV6-5,TRBJ2-5,17,TRBD2,.,CASSYSSGGWGQETQYF,TGTGCCAGCAGTTACTCGTCCGGGGGGTGGGGACAAGAGACCCAGTACTTC
TRBV20-1,TRBJ2-3,14,.,few,CSATRGRGTDTQYF,TGCAGTGCCACACGGGGCCGGGGCACAGATACGCAGTATTTT
TRBV5-1,TRBJ2-7,16,TRBD2,.,CASSGRTSGRAYEQYF,TGCGCCAGCAGCGGGCGGACTAGCGGGAGAGCCTACGAGCAGTACTTC
TRBV11-2,TRBJ2-3,16,TRBD2,.,CASSLALTSGVNTQYF,TGTGCCAGCAGCTTGGCGCTGACTAGCGGGGTGAATACGCAGTATTTT
TRBV6-1,TRBJ1-3,14,.,.,CASIGHGQGNTIYF,TGTGCCAGCATCGGACATGGACAAGGAAACACCATATATTTT
TRBV18,TRBJ2-3,13,.,.,CASSPDQGDTQYF,TGTGCCAGCTCACCCGATCAAGGAGATACGCAGTATTTT
TRBV6-1,TRBJ2-1,13,.,.,CASSVGDHSAQFF,TGTGCCAGCAGTGTCGGAGATCACAGTGCGCAGTTCTTC
TRBV20-1,TRBJ1-2,15,TRBD1,.,CSAFRTGGDNYGYTF,TGCAGTGCTTTCAGGACAGGGGGCGATAACTATGGCTACACCTTC
TRBV2,TRBJ2-1,13,.,few,CASSEGGFNEQFF,TGTGCCAGCAGTGAAGGGGGTTTCAATGAGCAGTTCTTC
TRBV7-9,TRBJ2-1,12,.,.,CASSPYVGEQFF,TGTGCCAGCAGTCCTTACGTAGGGGAGCAGTTCTTC
TRBV7-9,TRBJ2-5,13,.,once,CASRVASAETQYF,TGTGCCAGCAGGGTCGCGTCCGCAGAGACCCAGTACTTC
TRBV12-5,TRBJ1-2,13,TRBD1,.,CASGPDRGDGYTF,TGTGCTAGTGGACCCGACAGGGGTGACGGCTACACCTTC
TRBV7-6,TRBJ2-2,16,TRBD2,few,CASSLVVAGRTGELFF,TGTGCCAGCAGCTTAGTGGTAGCGGGGCGGACCGGGGAGCTGTTTTTT
TRBV16,TRBJ1-3,15,.,many,CASSQSRPSGNTIYF,TGTGCCAGCAGCCAATCCAGGCCCTCTGGAAACACCATATATTTT
TRBV25-1,TRBJ1-2,15,TRBD1,.,CASQGDRGLFYGYTF,TGTGCCAGTCAAGGAGACAGGGGATTATTCTATGGCTACACCTTC
TRBV6-2/TRBV6-3,TRBJ2-1,15,TRBD2,few,CASSSSGGNPNEQFF,TGTGCCAGCAGTTCCAGCGGGGGGAACCCCAATGAGCAGTTCTTC
TRBV11-2,TRBJ2-7,14,.,few,CASSLFEAFYEQYF,TGTGCCAGCAGTTTGTTTGAGGCCTTCTACGAGCAGTACTTC
TRBV24-1,TRBJ2-1,17,TRBD2,few,CATSDPGLAGGPHEQFF,TGTGCCACCAGTGATCCGGGACTAGCGGGGGGGCCGCATGAGCAGTTCTTC